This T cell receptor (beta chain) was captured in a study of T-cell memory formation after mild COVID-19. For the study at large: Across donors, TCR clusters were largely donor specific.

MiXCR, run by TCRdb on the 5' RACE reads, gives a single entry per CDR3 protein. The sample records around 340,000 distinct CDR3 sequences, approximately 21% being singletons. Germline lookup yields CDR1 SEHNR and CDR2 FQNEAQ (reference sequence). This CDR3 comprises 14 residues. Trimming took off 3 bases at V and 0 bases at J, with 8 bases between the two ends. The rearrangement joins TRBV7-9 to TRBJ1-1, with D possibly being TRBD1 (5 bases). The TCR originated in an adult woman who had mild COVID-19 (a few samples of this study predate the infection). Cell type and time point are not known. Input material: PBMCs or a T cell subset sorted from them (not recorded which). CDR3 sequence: CASSFSTVNTEAFF. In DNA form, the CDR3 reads TGTGCCAGCAGCTTCTCGACAGTGAACACTGAAGCTTTCTTT.